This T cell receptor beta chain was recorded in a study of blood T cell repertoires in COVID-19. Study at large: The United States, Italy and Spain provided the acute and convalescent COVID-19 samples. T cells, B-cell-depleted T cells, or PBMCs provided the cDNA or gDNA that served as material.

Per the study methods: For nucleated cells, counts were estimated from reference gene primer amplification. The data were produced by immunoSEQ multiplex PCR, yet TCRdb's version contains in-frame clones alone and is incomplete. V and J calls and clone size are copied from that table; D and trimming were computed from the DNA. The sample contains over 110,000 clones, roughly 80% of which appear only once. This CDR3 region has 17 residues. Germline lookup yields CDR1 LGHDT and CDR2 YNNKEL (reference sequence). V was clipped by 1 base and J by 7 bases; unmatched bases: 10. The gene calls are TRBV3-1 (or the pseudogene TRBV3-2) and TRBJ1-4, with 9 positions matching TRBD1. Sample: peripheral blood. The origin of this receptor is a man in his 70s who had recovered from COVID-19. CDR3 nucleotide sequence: TGTGCCAGCAGCCAAGGAGTACGTGGGACAGGGCTTGAAAAACTGTTTTTT. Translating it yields CASSQGVRGTGLEKLFF.